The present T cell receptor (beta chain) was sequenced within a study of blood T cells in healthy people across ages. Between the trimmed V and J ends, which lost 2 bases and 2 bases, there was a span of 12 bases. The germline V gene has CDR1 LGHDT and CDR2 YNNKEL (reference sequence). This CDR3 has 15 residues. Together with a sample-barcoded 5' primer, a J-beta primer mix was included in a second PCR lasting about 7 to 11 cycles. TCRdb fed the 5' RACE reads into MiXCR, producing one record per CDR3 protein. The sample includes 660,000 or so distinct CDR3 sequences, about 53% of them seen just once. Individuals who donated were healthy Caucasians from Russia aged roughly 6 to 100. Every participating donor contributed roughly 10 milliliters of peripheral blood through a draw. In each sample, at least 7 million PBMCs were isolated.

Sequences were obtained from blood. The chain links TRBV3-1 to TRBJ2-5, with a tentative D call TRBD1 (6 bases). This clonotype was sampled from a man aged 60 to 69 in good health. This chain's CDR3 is CASSQWQGPQETQYF. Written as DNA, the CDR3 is TGTGCCAGCAGCCAATGGCAGGGGCCTCAAGAGACCCAGTACTTC.